The T cell receptor (beta chain) described here comes from a study of T cell repertoires in cytomegalovirus infection. TCRdb reprocessed the reads with MiXCR, giving one entry per CDR3 protein. The data hold fewer than 850,000 distinct CDR3 sequences, with just under 30% observed a single time. Comments on this clonotype: What it binds is not known.

The sequence came from a human donor in good health (CMV status not recorded). Some clones in this sample may be carry-over from other donors' samples. Sequencing was performed on cultured CD8+ T cells from PBMCs, taken from culture after CMV antigen stimulation.

CDR3 amino acids: CSALSGTYSSGANVLTF. The CDR3 DNA reads TGCAGCGCCCTGAGCGGGACATACAGCTCTGGGGCCAACGTCCTGACTTTC. V and J are TRBV29-1 and TRBJ2-6, with D perhaps matching TRBD2 (7 bases). Germline-derived CDR1 and CDR2 are SQVTM and ANQGSEA. The CDR3 consists of 17 residues. The germline V and J ends were trimmed by 7 bases and 0 bases, with 19 bases remaining between them. The whole variable domain, remainder taken from reference TRBV29-1 and TRBJ2-6, is SAVISQKPSRDICQRGTSLTIQCQVDSQVTMMFWYRQQPGQSLTLIATANQGSEATYESGFVIDKFPISRPNLTFSTLTVSNMSPEDSSIYLCSALSGTYSSGANVLTFGAGSRLTVL.